There are many counts of the clone carrying this T cell receptor (beta chain). What it binds is not known. The sample comes from a study of T cell repertoires in cytomegalovirus infection. Study-wide background: Both CMV infection and a matching HLA type were indicated by public TCR beta signatures. General study findings and limits: The study identified carriers of CMV plus the relevant HLA from cumulative public TCR beta family frequency.

TCRdb analysed the reads with MiXCR anew, one entry per CDR3 protein. Here the sample spans under 350,000 distinct CDR3 sequences, 9.6% being singletons. This receptor was identified in a human donor in good health (CMV status not recorded). Some clones in this sample may be carry-over from other donors' samples. Input material: PBMCs.

The CDR3 coding sequence is TGTGCCAGCAGTGATCATAGAGACAGGATAGATTATGGCTACACCTTC. As protein: CASSDHRDRIDYGYTF. The chain carries TRBV25-1 and TRBJ1-2; perhaps TRBD1 as D (6 bases). This CDR3 is 16 amino acids long. The germline V gene has CDR1 MGHDK and CDR2 SYGVNS. The V end was cut by 3 bases, the J end by 5 bases, with 19 bases between.